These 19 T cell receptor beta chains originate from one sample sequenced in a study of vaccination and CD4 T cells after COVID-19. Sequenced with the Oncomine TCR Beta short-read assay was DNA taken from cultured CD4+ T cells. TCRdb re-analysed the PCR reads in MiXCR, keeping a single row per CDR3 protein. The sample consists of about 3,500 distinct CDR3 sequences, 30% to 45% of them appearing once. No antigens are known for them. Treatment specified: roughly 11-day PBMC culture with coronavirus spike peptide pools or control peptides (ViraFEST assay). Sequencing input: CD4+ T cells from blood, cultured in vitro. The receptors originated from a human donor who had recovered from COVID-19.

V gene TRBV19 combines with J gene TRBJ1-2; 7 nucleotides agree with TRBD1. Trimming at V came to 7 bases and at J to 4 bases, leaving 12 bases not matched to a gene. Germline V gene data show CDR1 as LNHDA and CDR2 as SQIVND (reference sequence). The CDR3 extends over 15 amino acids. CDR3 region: CASIPSSGGVYGYTF. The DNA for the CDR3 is TGTGCCAGTATCCCCAGTTCAGGGGGGGTCTATGGCTACACCTTC.

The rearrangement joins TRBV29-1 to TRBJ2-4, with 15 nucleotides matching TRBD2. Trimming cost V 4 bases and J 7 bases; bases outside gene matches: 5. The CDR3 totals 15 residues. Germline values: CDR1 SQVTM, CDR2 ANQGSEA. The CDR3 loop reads CSVGTSGGAGNIQYF. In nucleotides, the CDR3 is TGCAGCGTTGGGACTAGCGGGGGGGCCGGCAACATTCAGTACTTC.

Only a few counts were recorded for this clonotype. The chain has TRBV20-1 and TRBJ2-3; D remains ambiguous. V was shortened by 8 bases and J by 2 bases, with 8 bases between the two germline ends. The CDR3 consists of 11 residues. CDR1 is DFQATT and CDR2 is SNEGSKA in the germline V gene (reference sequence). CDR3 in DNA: TGCAGTCCGCAGGTCACAGATACGCAGTATTTT. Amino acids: CSPQVTDTQYF.

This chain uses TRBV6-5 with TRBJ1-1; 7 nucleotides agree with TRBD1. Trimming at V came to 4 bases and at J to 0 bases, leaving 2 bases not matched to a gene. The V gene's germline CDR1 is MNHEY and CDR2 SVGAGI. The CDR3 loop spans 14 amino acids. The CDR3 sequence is CASSSRGVNTEAFF. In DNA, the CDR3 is TGTGCCAGCAGTTCCAGGGGGGTGAACACTGAAGCTTTCTTT.

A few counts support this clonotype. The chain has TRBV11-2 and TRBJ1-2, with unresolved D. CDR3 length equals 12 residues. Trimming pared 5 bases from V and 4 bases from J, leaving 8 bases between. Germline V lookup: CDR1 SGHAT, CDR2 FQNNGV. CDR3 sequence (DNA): TGTGCCAGCAGCATCAGATTCTATGGCTACACCTTC. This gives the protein CASSIRFYGYTF.

This chain's CDR3 is CASSYDTSGANVLTF. In DNA form, the CDR3 reads TGTGCCAGCAGCTACGACACTTCTGGGGCCAACGTCCTGACTTTC. This chain uses TRBV7-9 with TRBJ2-6; D not resolved. CDR3 length equals 15 residues. V lost 4 bases and J 1 base, leaving 8 bases between the germline ends. Germline CDR1 reads SEHNR; CDR2 reads FQNEAQ (reference sequence).

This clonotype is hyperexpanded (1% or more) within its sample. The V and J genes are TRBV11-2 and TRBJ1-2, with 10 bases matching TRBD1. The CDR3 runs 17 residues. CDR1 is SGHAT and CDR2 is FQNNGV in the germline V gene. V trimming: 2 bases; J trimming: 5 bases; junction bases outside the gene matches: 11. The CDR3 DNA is TGTGCCAGCAGCTTACGTAGGGGGGACAGGGGATCGTATGGCTACACCTTC. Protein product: CASSLRRGDRGSYGYTF.

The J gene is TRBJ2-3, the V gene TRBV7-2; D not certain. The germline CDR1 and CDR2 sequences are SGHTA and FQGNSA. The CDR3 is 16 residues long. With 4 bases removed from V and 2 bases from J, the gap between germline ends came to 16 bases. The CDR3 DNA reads TGTGCCAGCAGCTCACCTATAGTGCCTTCCACAGATACGCAGTATTTT. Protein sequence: CASSSPIVPSTDTQYF.

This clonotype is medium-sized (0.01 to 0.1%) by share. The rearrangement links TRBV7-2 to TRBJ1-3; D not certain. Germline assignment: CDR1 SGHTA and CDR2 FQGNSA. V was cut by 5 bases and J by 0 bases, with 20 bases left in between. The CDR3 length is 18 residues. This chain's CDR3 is CASSLTGRLRRSGNTIYF. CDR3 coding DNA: TGTGCCAGCAGCCTCACCGGACGGCTACGCCGCTCTGGAAACACCATATATTTT.

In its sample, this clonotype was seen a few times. DNA of the CDR3: TGTGCCAGCCGCGGGCCGGTTGGCACCGGGGAGCTGTTTTTT. Translated, it gives CASRGPVGTGELFF. The rearrangement links TRBV2 to TRBJ2-2, with D perhaps matching TRBD2 (5 bases). The CDR3 extends over 14 amino acids. The V gene lost 8 bases and the J gene lost 4 bases, with 14 bases spanning the gap. Germline CDR1 SNHLY, CDR2 FYNNEI.

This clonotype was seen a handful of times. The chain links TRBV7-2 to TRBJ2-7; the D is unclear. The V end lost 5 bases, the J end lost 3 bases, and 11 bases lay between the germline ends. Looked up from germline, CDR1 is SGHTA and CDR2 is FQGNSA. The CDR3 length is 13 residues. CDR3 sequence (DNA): TGTGCCAGCAGCCCCACAAGCTTCTACGAGCAGTACTTC. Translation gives CASSPTSFYEQYF.

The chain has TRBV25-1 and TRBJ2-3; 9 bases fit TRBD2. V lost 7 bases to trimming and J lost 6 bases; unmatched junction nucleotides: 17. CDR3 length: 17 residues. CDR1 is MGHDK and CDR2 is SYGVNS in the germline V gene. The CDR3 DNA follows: TGTGCCAGCACACAAGCGGGGGGACGATATCAGCGGGATACGCAGTATTTT. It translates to CASTQAGGRYQRDTQYF.

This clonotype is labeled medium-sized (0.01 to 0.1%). Here the CDR3 DNA reads TGTGCCAGCAGCTTAGGGATGGGGACGGGCGCCTATAATTCACCCCTCCACTTT. The encoded protein is CASSLGMGTGAYNSPLHF. The chain carries TRBV11-2 and TRBJ1-6; tentative D call: TRBD1 (5 bases). The CDR3 sequence is 18 residues long. Germline V CDR1 and CDR2: SGHAT, FQNNGV. V lost 1 base, J lost 2 bases, and 15 bases lay in between.

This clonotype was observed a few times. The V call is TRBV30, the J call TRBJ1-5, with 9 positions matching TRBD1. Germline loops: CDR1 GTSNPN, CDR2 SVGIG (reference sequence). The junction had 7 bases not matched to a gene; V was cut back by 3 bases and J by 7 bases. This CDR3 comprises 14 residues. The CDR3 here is CAWSDTGGSQPQHF. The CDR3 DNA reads TGTGCCTGGAGCGATACAGGGGGCTCACAGCCCCAGCATTTT.

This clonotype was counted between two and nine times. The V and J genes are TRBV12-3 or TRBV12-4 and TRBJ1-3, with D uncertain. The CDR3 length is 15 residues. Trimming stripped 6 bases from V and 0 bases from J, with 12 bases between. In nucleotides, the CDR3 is TGTGCCAGCAGCCTCGTACTGAGCTCTGGAAACACCATATATTTT. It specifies CASSLVLSSGNTIYF.

CDR3 in amino acids: CASSTGGAGTDTQYF. The CDR3 nucleotides read TGTGCCAGCAGTACCGGAGGAGCGGGGACAGATACGCAGTATTTT. The rearrangement links TRBV6-1 to TRBJ2-3; 7 positions agree with TRBD2. The CDR3 spans 15 residues. Germline assignment: CDR1 MNHNS and CDR2 SASEGT. J gave up 3 bases and V 5 bases, and 8 bases lay outside the gene matches.

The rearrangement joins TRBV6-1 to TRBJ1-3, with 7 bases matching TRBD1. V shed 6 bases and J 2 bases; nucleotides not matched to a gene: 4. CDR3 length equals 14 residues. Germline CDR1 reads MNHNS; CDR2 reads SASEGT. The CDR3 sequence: CASRSGQTGNTIYF. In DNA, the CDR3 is TGTGCCAGCAGATCGGGACAGACTGGAAACACCATATATTTT.

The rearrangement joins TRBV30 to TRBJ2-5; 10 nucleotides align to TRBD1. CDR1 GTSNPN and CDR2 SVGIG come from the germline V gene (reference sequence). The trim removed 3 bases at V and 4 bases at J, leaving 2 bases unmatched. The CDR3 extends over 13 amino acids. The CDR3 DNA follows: TGTGCCTGGAGAGGGACAGGGGTAGAGACCCAGTACTTC. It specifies CAWRGTGVETQYF.

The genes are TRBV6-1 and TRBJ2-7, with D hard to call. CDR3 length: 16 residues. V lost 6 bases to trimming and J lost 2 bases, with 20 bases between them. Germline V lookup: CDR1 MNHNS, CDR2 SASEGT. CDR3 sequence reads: CASRVLPNVAAYEQYF. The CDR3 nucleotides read TGTGCCAGCAGGGTTCTGCCCAATGTGGCAGCCTACGAGCAGTACTTC.